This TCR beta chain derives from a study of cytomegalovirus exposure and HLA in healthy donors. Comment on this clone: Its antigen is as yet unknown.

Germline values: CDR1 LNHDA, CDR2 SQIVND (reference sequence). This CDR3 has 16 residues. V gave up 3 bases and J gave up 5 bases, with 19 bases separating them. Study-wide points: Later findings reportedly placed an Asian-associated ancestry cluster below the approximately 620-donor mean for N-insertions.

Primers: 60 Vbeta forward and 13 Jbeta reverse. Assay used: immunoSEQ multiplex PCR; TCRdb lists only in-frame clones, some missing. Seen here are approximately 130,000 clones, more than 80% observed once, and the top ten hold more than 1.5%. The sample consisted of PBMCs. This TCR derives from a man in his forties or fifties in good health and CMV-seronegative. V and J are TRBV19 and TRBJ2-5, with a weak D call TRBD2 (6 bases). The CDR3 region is CASSIGSGGRGETQYF. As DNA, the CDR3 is TGTGCCAGTAGTATTGGTTCGGGCGGCCGGGGGGAGACCCAGTACTTC. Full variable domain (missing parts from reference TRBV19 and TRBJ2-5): DGGITQSPKYLFRKEGQNVTLSCEQNLNHDAMYWYRQDPGQGLRLIYYSQIVNDFQKGDIAEGYSVSREKKESFPLTVTSAQKNPTAFYLCASSIGSGGRGETQYFGPGTRLLVL.